This T cell receptor (beta chain) was identified during a study of blood T cell repertoires in COVID-19. This clone was counted a few times. The trim removed 3 bases at V and 1 base at J, leaving 5 bases unmatched. Per the germline V gene, CDR1 is LGHDT and CDR2 is YNNKEL (reference sequence). The CDR3 loop spans 15 amino acids. TCRdb keeps only in-frame clones here, not all; method: immunoSEQ multiplex PCR. The data contain about 190,000 clones, 88% of them singletons. V gene TRBV3-1 (or the pseudogene TRBV3-2) combines with J gene TRBJ1-1; TRBD1 matches 7 bases. This TCR was recovered from a man between 18 and 35 years old with active or convalescent COVID-19. The specimen sequenced was peripheral blood. The CDR3 loop is CASSQRHRGNTEAFF. CDR3 DNA sequence: TGTGCCAGCAGCCAGAGGCACAGGGGGAACACTGAAGCTTTCTTT.